What follows are 13 T cell receptor beta chains derived from one specimen sequenced in a study of blood T cells in healthy people across ages. The second PCR ran roughly 6 to 11 cycles with a sample-barcoded 5' primer and J-beta primers. TCRdb reprocessed the 5' RACE reads via MiXCR and lists one record per CDR3 protein. The profile covers 700,000 to 800,000 distinct CDR3 sequences, with around 40% appearing a single time and 20% to 25% taken by the ten largest. Sequenced material: blood. All receptors come from a woman aged 55 to 70 in good health.

This clonotype was observed at least ten times. The V gene is TRBV29-1, the J gene TRBJ2-7, with 7 bases matching TRBD1. V was clipped by 4 bases and J by 6 bases; unmatched bases: 18. Germline V lookup: CDR1 SQVTM, CDR2 ANQGSEA. The CDR3 runs 16 residues. In nucleotides, the CDR3 is TGCAGCGTTGTCCCGGACGTGACAGGGTCCATTGGCGAGCAGTACTTC. It yields the protein CSVVPDVTGSIGEQYF.

This clonotype has more than one count but fewer than ten. This chain uses TRBV5-1 with TRBJ2-1; TRBD2 might be the D (5 bases). The length of the CDR3 is 14 residues. Trimming removed 4 bases from V and 5 bases from J, with 13 bases in between. Germline values: CDR1 SGHRS, CDR2 YFSETQ. CDR3 bases: TGCGCCAGCAGCCCTGACGGACTCAACAATGAGCAGTTCTTC. The encoded protein is CASSPDGLNNEQFF.

This clonotype was counted only a few times. The chain is built from TRBV29-1 and TRBJ1-6, with a weak D call TRBD1 (5 bases). Germline assignment: CDR1 SQVTM and CDR2 ANQGSEA. The CDR3 totals 13 residues. V was pared by 5 bases and J by 5 bases, with 10 bases between. The chain's CDR3 is CSVKWGDNSPLHF. CDR3 bases: TGCAGCGTTAAGTGGGGGGATAATTCACCCCTCCACTTT. Using reference TRBV29-1 and TRBJ1-6 for the parts outside the CDR3, the full variable domain is SAVISQKPSRDICQRGTSLTIQCQVDSQVTMMFWYRQQPGQSLTLIATANQGSEATYESGFVIDKFPISRPNLTFSTLTVSNMSPEDSSIYLCSVKWGDNSPLHFGNGTRLTVT.

Here the CDR3 reads CATTIATGTGTNQPQHF. The CDR3 DNA sequence: TGCGCCACCACAATTGCTACCGGGACAGGAACTAATCAGCCCCAGCATTTT. The chain recombines TRBV5-1 with TRBJ1-5, with 8 bases identical to TRBD1. Germline V gene data show CDR1 as SGHRS and CDR2 as YFSETQ. The CDR3 sequence is 17 residues long. The trim removed 9 bases at V and 4 bases at J, leaving 18 bases unmatched.

This chain joins TRBV12-3 or TRBV12-4 and TRBJ2-3; 11 bases agree with TRBD2. V dropped 6 bases and J dropped 0; count of bases not matched to a gene: 11. This CDR3 region has 18 residues. The CDR3 loop reads CASRVTSGGAASTDTQYF. The CDR3 bases are TGTGCCAGCAGGGTAACTAGCGGGGGAGCCGCTAGCACAGATACGCAGTATTTT.

The CDR3 sequence is CAGDTTYEQYF. In DNA form, the CDR3 reads TGTGCTGGGGACACCACCTACGAGCAGTACTTC. The chain carries TRBV30 and TRBJ2-7; tentative D call: TRBD1 (6 bases). CDR3 size: 11 residues. The germline V gene encodes CDR1 GTSNPN and CDR2 SVGIG (reference sequence).

V is TRBV28 and J is TRBJ2-7; D ambiguous. V lost 1 base and J 3 bases, leaving 7 bases between the germline ends. CDR1 and CDR2 from the germline V gene are MDHEN and SYDVKM. The CDR3 sequence is 13 residues long. The CDR3 bases are TGTGCCAGCAGTTTATCGGCAGACTACGAGCAGTACTTC. This sequence encodes CASSLSADYEQYF. Filled out from reference TRBV28 and TRBJ2-7, the complete variable domain reads DVKVTQSSRYLVKRTGEKVFLECVQDMDHENMFWYRQDPGLGLRLIYFSYDVKMKEKGDIPEGYSVSREKKERFSLILESASTNQTSMYLCASSLSADYEQYFGPGTRLTVT.

The chain employs TRBV6-5 and TRBJ2-1; no firm D call. Trimming stripped 6 bases from V and 6 bases from J, with 18 bases between. Germline-derived CDR1 and CDR2 are MNHEY and SVGAGI. This CDR3 is 15 amino acids long. In nucleotides, the CDR3 is TGTGCCAGCAGCACCAACTACGGCGACATCAATGAGCAGTTCTTC. Residues: CASSTNYGDINEQFF.

This clonotype occurred many times. The genes are TRBV7-9 and TRBJ1-2; unclear D gene. In germline, CDR1 is SEHNR, CDR2 FQNEAQ (reference sequence). The CDR3 consists of 12 residues. Between the trimmed V and J ends, which lost 5 bases and 8 bases, there was a span of 12 bases. As DNA, the CDR3 is TGTGCCAGCAGCACTTCCAGGAGCGGCTACACCTTC. It specifies CASSTSRSGYTF. The variable domain in full, with the rest retrieved from reference TRBV7-9 and TRBJ1-2, is DTGVSQNPRHKITKRGQNVTFRCDPISEHNRLYWYRQTLGQGPEFLTYFQNEAQLEKSRLLSDRFSAERPKGSFSTLEIQRTEQGDSAMYLCASSTSRSGYTFGSGTRLTVV.

In regard to this clonotype: A much larger clone lies one base from this, so it may be a read error. The chain is built from TRBV12-3 or TRBV12-4 and TRBJ2-5; D could derive from TRBD1 or TRBD2 (5 bases each). There are 14 residues in the CDR3. For the CDR3, the DNA is TGTGCCAGCACTCCAGGGACGGATCAAGAGACCCGGTACTTC. This encodes CASTPGTDQETRYF.

The chain recombines TRBV29-1 with TRBJ1-2; 9 bases agree with TRBD1. The CDR3 sequence is 11 residues long. Germline lookup yields CDR1 SQVTM and CDR2 ANQGSEA. V shed 7 bases, J shed 4 bases, and the junction held 1 base outside the gene matches. CDR3 bases: TGCAGCGCGGACAGGGGCTATGGCTACACCTTC. Its protein is CSADRGYGYTF.

This clonotype was seen a few times. Here the CDR3 reads CATSRTGQFNEKLFF. The DNA for the CDR3 is TGTGCCACCAGCAGAACAGGACAGTTTAATGAAAAACTGTTTTTT. The V and J genes are TRBV15 and TRBJ1-4, with TRBD1 as a possible D gene (6 bases). CDR1 LNHNV and CDR2 YYDKDF come from the germline V gene (reference sequence). The V gene lost 2 bases and the J gene lost 4 bases, with 11 bases spanning the gap. The CDR3 contains 15 residues.

This clonotype was detected once. V and J are TRBV27 and TRBJ1-1; maybe TRBD1 (6 bases). The CDR3 extends over 15 amino acids. The V gene lost 10 bases and the J gene lost 1 base, with 19 bases spanning the gap. CDR1 and CDR2 from the germline V gene are MNHEY and SMNVEV (reference sequence). CDR3 protein: CANPGDIYENTEAFF. The CDR3 bases are TGTGCCAACCCAGGGGACATCTACGAGAACACTGAAGCTTTCTTT.